This T cell receptor beta chain was retrieved from a study of T cells in Graves' hyperthyroidism and ophthalmopathy. Study details: Before treatment of any kind, peripheral blood was taken at initial diagnosis.

Germline CDR1 MNHEY, CDR2 SMNVEV (reference sequence). The V gene lost 1 base and the J gene lost 0 bases, with 4 bases spanning the gap. This CDR3 is 15 amino acids long. Whole-study results and caveats: A median around 6.8 months before onset, the model predicted ophthalmopathy.

As concerns this clonotype: The antigen remains undetermined.

RNA transcripts provided the source from which TCR beta CDR3 regions were amplified. The primer set for the first-round RT-PCR of the TCR CDR3 was HTBI. TCRdb reprocessed the multiplex PCR reads via MiXCR and lists one record per CDR3 protein. The data show hundreds of thousands of distinct CDR3 sequences, roughly 25% seen once. Each diagnosis drew on symptoms, thyroxine, TRAb, thyroid ultrasound and orbital computed tomography findings. The chain has TRBV27 and TRBJ2-6; D not resolved. Sequenced material: blood. This TCR was sampled from a man aged 45 to 65 with Graves' hyperthyroidism. In DNA form, the CDR3 reads TGTGCCAGCAGTTTATTTCGCTCTGGGGCCAACGTCCTGACTTTC. Translation: CASSLFRSGANVLTF.